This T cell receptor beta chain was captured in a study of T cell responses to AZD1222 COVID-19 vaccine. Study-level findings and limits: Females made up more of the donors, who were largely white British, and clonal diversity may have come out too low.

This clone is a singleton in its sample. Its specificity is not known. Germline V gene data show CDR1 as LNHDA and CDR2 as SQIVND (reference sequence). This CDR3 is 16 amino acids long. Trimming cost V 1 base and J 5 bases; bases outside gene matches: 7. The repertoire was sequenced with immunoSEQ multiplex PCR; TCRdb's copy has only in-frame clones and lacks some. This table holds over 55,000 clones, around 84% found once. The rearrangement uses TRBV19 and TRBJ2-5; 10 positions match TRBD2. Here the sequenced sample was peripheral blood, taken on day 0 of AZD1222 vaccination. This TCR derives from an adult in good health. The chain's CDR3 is CASSIGASGGRETQYF. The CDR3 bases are TGTGCCAGTAGTATAGGGGCTAGCGGGGGCCGGGAGACCCAGTACTTC. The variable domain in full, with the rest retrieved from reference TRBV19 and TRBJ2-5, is DGGITQSPKYLFRKEGQNVTLSCEQNLNHDAMYWYRQDPGQGLRLIYYSQIVNDFQKGDIAEGYSVSREKKESFPLTVTSAQKNPTAFYLCASSIGASGGRETQYFGPGTRLLVL.